This TCR beta chain appears in the sequencing data of a study of blood T cell repertoires in COVID-19 (dated by TCRdb to the early 2020s). In terms of the full investigation: Samples covering the acute and convalescent phases of COVID-19 were provided by collaborators in the United States, Italy and Spain. Where HLA class I and class II types were available, the types were taken from metadata supplied by the sample provider, not from assay-based typing. The prospective study material was composed of cDNA or gDNA derived from T cells, B-cell-depleted T cells, or PBMCs. The sample metadata nearly always contained a de-identified subject ID, COVID-19 status, age in years and sex. The repertoires were released in a freely available public database meant as a resource for research on the immune response to SARS-CoV-2. Samples were obtained from the ongoing ImmuneRACE study (first 160 participants) and from over 1,000 subjects provided by 6 global collaborators. Deeply sampled blood TCRbeta repertoires from subjects exposed to, actively infected with, or recovered from COVID-19 were included in the dataset.

What the work shows at the level of the full study, not this receptor alone: The quantity of clinical and demographic metadata differed by source and by participant and was supplied without curation.

Collaborating institutions collected whole blood in K2EDTA tubes following their own protocols. Collaborator samples were shipped for TCRbeta analysis as frozen whole blood, isolated PBMCs, or DNA extracted from either sample type. TCRbeta CDR3 regions were amplified from genomic DNA using the immunoSEQ Assay, a bias-controlled multiplex PCR. Concerning the study's data processing: Within the assay, amplification of reference gene primers was used to estimate how many nucleated cells each sample contained. Sequence reads were collapsed and filtered to measure the absolute abundance of every unique TCRbeta CDR3 rearrangement. For each sample, productive Simpson clonality was calculated as the square root of Simpson's diversity index across productive rearrangements. In its TCRdb copy, this immuneACCESS table keeps in-frame sequences only and misses some clones. Where compared with another copy, unresolved V genes explain less than half of these, and the others have no known cause. V and J calls and clone size are as listed in that table; D and trimming were resolved from the DNA. The sample table contains around 120,000 clones; only one count was recorded for roughly 90% of them. Approximately 8.1% of the sample goes to the ten largest clones.

From its cysteine to its phenylalanine, the CDR3 spans 13 amino acids. CDR3 DNA is the only sequence kept; it has 39 bases, read in frame from the first base. Trimming takes 4 bases from V and 4 bases from J, and the germline ends sit 7 bases apart. The germline V gene supplies CDR1 KGHDR and CDR2 SFDVKD. As regards this clone: Its antigen remains undetermined. Per-nucleotide qualities are absent, and no much larger clonotype sits a single base away.

The sequence links TRBV24-1 to TRBJ2-1, with an unclear D gene assignment. The sample comprised peripheral blood. This TCR derives from a man aged 50-59 years with acute or convalescent COVID-19. The CDR3 loop reads CATSEAKYNEQFF. The sequenced DNA is TGTGCCACCAGTGAGGCCAAATACAATGAGCAGTTCTTC.